The present TCR beta chain was sequenced within a study of OX40 agonist ivuxolimab in advanced cancers. Overall study: Prior anti-PD-1, anti-PD-L1 or anti-CTLA-4 therapy did not bar entry, and approximately 40% had some. In three patients, partial responses were observed, one with hepatocellular carcinoma and two with cutaneous melanoma. Regarding the study as a whole: At 0.1 to 3.0 mg/kg and by week 6, CD4+ and CD8+ T cells in the blood had expanded clonally. Averaging showed that CD8+ T cells had more expanded clones than CD4+ did.

TCRdb's copy holds only in-frame clones and misses some; the assay was immunoSEQ multiplex PCR. The repertoire includes 65,000 to 70,000 clones, approximately 91% of them detected once, and under 0.35% sits in the top ten. After removal of 6 bases from V and 0 bases from J, the junction contained 7 bases not matched to a gene. The V gene's germline CDR1 is WSHSY and CDR2 SAAADI. The CDR3 is made up of 15 amino acids. The table lists this clone with a count of one. No antigen is known for it. The sequenced sample was CD4+ or CD8+ T cells sorted from blood, obtained in a trial of the OX40 agonist ivuxolimab. The sequence was obtained from an adult with an advanced solid tumor such as melanoma, head and neck, liver or kidney cancer. V usage is TRBV10-2 and J usage is TRBJ2-7, with 8 bases fitting TRBD1. The CDR3 region is CASRGGQGPSYEQYF. The CDR3 bases are TGCGCCAGCAGGGGCGGACAGGGCCCCTCCTACGAGCAGTACTTC.